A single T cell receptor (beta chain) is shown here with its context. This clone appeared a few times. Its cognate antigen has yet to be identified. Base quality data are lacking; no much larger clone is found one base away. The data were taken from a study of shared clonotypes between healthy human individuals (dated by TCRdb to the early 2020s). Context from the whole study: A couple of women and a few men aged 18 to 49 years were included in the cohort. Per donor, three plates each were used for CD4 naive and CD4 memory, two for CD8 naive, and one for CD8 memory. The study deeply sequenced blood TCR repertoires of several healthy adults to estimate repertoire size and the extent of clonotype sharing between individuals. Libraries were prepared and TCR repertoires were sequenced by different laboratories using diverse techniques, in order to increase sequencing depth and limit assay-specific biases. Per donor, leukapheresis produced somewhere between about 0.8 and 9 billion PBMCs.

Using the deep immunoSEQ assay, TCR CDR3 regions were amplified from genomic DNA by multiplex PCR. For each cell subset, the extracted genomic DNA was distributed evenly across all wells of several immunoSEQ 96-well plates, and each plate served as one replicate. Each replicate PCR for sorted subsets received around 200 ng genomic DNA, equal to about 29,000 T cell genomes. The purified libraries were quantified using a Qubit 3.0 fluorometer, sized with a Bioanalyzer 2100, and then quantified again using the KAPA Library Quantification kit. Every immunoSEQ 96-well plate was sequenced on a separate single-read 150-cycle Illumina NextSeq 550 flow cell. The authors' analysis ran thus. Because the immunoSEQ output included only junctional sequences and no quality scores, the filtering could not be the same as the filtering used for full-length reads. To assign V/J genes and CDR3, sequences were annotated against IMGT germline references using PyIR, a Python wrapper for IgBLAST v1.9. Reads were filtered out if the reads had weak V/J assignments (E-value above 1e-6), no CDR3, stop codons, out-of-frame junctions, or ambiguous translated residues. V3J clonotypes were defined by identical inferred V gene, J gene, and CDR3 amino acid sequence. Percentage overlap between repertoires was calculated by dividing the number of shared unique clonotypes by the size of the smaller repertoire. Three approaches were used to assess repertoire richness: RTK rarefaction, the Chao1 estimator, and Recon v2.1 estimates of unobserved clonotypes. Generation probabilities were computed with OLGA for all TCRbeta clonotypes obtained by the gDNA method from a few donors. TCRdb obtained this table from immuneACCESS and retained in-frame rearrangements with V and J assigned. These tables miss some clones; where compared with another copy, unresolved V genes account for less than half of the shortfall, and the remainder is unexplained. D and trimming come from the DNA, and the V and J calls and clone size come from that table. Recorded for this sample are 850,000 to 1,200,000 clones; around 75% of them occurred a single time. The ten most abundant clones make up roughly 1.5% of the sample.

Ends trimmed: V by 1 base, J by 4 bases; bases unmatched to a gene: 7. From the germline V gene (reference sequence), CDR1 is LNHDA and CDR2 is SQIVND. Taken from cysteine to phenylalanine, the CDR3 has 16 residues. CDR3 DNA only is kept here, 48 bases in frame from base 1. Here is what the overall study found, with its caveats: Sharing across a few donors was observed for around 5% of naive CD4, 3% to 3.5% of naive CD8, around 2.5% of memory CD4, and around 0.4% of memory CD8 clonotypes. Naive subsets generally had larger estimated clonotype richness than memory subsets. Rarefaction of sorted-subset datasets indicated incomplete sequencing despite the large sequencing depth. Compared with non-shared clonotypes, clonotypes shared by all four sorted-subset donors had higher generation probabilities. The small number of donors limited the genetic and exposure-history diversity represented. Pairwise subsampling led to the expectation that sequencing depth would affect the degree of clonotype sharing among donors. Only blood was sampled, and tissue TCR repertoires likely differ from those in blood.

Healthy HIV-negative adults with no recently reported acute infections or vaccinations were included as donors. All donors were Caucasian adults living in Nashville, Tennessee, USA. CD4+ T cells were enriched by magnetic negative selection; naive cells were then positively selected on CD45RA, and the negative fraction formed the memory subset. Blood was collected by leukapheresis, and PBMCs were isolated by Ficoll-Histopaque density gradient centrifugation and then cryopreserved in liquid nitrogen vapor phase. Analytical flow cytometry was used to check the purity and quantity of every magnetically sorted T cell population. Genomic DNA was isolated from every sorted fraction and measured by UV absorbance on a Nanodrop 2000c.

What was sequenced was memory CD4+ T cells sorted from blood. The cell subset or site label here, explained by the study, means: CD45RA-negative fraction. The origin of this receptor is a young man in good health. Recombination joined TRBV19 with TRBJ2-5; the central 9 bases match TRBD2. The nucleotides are TGTGCCAGTAGTATAGGATATAGCGGGAGTACAGAGACCCAGTACTTC. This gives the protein CASSIGYSGSTETQYF.